This T cell receptor (beta chain) came from a study of blood T cell repertoires in COVID-19. Study summary: Researchers got acute and convalescent COVID-19 samples from the United States, Italy and Spain.

Original data processing: For nucleated cells, counts were estimated from reference gene primer amplification. Assay: immunoSEQ multiplex PCR; the TCRdb copy retains only in-frame clones and omits some. V and J calls and clone size are copied from that table; D and trimming were computed from the DNA. The sample shows 97,000 or so clones, 70% to 85% of them seen only once. CDR3 length equals 14 residues. Germline V gene lookup returns CDR1 LGHNA and CDR2 YSLEER. V trimming: 4 bases; J trimming: 2 bases; junction bases outside the gene matches: 4. The receptor was isolated from a man between 60 and 75 years old with active or convalescent COVID-19. Sequencing input: peripheral blood. This sequence joins TRBV4-3 and TRBJ2-5; 7 bases map to TRBD1. DNA of the CDR3: TGCGCCAGCAGCCTATCGGGACAGCAAGAGACCCAGTACTTC. Protein: CASSLSGQQETQYF.